Listed below are T cell receptor beta chains from one sample, sequenced in a study of T cell responses to AZD1222 COVID-19 vaccine. Clones were sequenced by immunoSEQ multiplex PCR, and TCRdb holds only the in-frame ones, with some missing. The sample consists of about 130,000 clones, about 90% of them appearing once. Material: peripheral blood, obtained on day 0 of MenACWY control vaccination. These receptor sequences come from an adult in good health. CDR3s include the opening cysteine and the closing phenylalanine or tryptophan. The D gene is left open where the match is weak. Clone size is shown for a subset of rows, as once, few, many or a class of expanded clone.

>TRBD2|TRBJ2-1|TRBV29-1|.
CSVSSGSSYNEQFF
TGCAGCGTTTCAAGCGGGAGCTCCTACAATGAGCAGTTCTTC
>TRBD1|TRBJ1-6|TRBV23-1|once
CASSPMGQPTLYNSPLHF
TGCGCCAGCAGCCCCATGGGACAGCCTACACTTTATAATTCACCCCTCCACTTT
>.|TRBJ2-3|TRBV7-2|.
CASSSLQGPTPQYF
TGTGCCAGCAGCTCCTTGCAGGGACCCACCCCGCAGTATTTT
>.|TRBJ2-3|TRBV9|.
CASSVDAGASTDTQYF
TGTGCCAGCAGCGTAGATGCTGGGGCTAGCACAGATACGCAGTATTTT
>TRBD2|TRBJ2-5|TRBV28|.
CASSLLTSGGVETQYF
TGTGCCAGCAGTCTCCTTACTAGCGGGGGTGTAGAGACCCAGTACTTC
>TRBD1|TRBJ1-2|TRBV4-1|.
CASSQQGQGTASGYTF
TGCGCCAGCAGCCAACAGGGACAGGGGACCGCTAGTGGCTACACCTTC
>TRBD2|TRBJ2-3|TRBV24-1|.
CATSLSGRSPDTQYF
TGTGCCACCAGTCTGAGCGGGAGATCGCCAGATACGCAGTATTTT
>TRBD2|TRBJ2-3|TRBV6-2/TRBV6-3|.
CASSYERDTDTQYF
TGTGCCAGCAGTTATGAGCGGGACACAGATACGCAGTATTTT
>.|TRBJ2-3|TRBV19|once
CASSIWGQISGVKSTDTQYF
TGTGCCAGTAGTATATGGGGACAGATTAGCGGGGTGAAAAGCACAGATACGCAGTATTTT
>.|TRBJ2-5|TRBV2|.
CASSPTSPQYF
TGTGCCAGCAGCCCTACAAGTCCCCAGTACTTC
>.|TRBJ1-5|TRBV28|.
CASNQGGGSNQPQHF
TGTGCCAGCAATCAGGGAGGTGGGAGCAATCAGCCCCAGCATTTT
>.|TRBJ1-3|TRBV7-9|few
CASSLALAGNTIYF
TGTGCCAGCAGCTTAGCGCTGGCTGGAAACACCATATATTTT
>.|TRBJ1-1|TRBV6-2/TRBV6-3|.
CASSRGKSEAFF
TGTGCCAGCAGCCGGGGGAAGTCTGAAGCTTTCTTT
>.|TRBJ1-4|TRBV10-3|.
CAISGGAEKKLFF
TGTGCCATCAGTGGGGGTGCGGAAAAAAAACTGTTTTTT
>.|TRBJ2-1|TRBV12-5|.
CASGLVGGSEQFF
TGTGCTAGTGGTTTGGTTGGAGGCAGTGAGCAGTTCTTC
>TRBD1|TRBJ2-7|TRBV7-9|once
CASSSTGGLAYEQYF
TGTGCCAGCAGCTCAACAGGGGGGTTAGCCTACGAGCAGTACTTC
>TRBD1|TRBJ2-5|TRBV27|.
CATKTGALETQYF
TGTGCCACAAAGACAGGGGCCCTAGAGACCCAGTACTTC
>TRBD2|TRBJ2-2|TRBV6-5|few
CASSLSGGLSGELFF
TGTGCCAGCAGTCTTAGCGGGGGGTTGTCCGGGGAGCTGTTTTTT
>.|TRBJ2-6|TRBV28|once
CASSFNGVGANVLTF
TGTGCCAGCAGTTTCAACGGGGTAGGGGCCAACGTCCTGACTTTC
>.|TRBJ1-6|TRBV11-2|.
CASRPYREHNSPLHF
TGTGCCAGCAGACCCTACAGGGAGCACAATTCACCCCTCCACTTT
>.|TRBJ1-3|TRBV28|.
CASSLLISGNTIYF
TGTGCCAGCAGTTTGCTAATCTCTGGAAACACCATATATTTT
>.|TRBJ2-3|TRBV9|.
CASSTQDTQYF
TGTGCCAGCAGCACACAAGATACGCAGTATTTT
>.|TRBJ1-2|TRBV28|once
CASLRGHGYGYTF
TGTGCCAGCCTCCGGGGACACGGCTATGGCTACACCTTC
>.|TRBJ1-5|TRBV6-2/TRBV6-3|.
CASSYGWGPGGQPQHF
TGTGCCAGCAGTTACGGTTGGGGGCCGGGGGGTCAGCCCCAGCATTTT
>TRBD1|TRBJ1-4|TRBV6-6|.
CASSQTGGAGKLFF
TGTGCCAGCAGCCAAACAGGGGGTGCTGGAAAACTGTTTTTT
>.|TRBJ1-1|TRBV6-5|.
CASSTQGNTEAFF
TGTGCCAGCAGTACCCAGGGTAACACTGAAGCTTTCTTT
>.|TRBJ2-3|TRBV18|.
CASSQTLLSTDTQYF
TGTGCCAGCTCACAGACACTCCTTAGCACAGATACGCAGTATTTT
>.|TRBJ2-2|TRBV11-2|.
CASSLVGRALAGELFF
TGTGCCAGCAGCTTAGTGGGGCGGGCCTTGGCCGGGGAGCTGTTTTTT
>TRBD1|TRBJ1-4|TRBV18|.
CASSPSPGQGVEKLFF
TGTGCCAGCTCACCATCGCCGGGACAGGGGGTTGAAAAACTGTTTTTT
>.|TRBJ2-4|TRBV6-1|.
CASSGVLALAKIAKNIQYF
TGTGCCAGCAGTGGGGTCCTCGCTCTAGCCAAGATAGCCAAAAACATTCAGTACTTC
>.|TRBJ1-5|TRBV3-1/TRBV3-2|.
CASSQGSRVEQPQHF
TGTGCCAGCAGCCAAGGGTCTAGGGTCGAGCAGCCCCAGCATTTT
>.|TRBJ2-5|TRBV28|.
CASSFFEAGMFQETQYF
TGTGCCAGCAGTTTCTTTGAGGCAGGGATGTTCCAAGAGACCCAGTACTTC